The 15 T cell receptor beta chains given below trace back to one sample, sequenced in a study of response to subunit inactivated influenza vaccine. TCRdb passed the RT-PCR reads through MiXCR, listing each CDR3 protein once. The table lists 450,000 to 700,000 distinct CDR3 sequences, about 15% of them singletons. The input for sequencing was PBMCs from blood, taken 11 to 12 days after vaccination. These receptors were obtained from a man aged 45-65 years who received an inactivated influenza vaccine.

This clonotype has a handful of counts. The chain carries TRBV20-1 and TRBJ1-4, with D possibly matching TRBD1 (5 bases). The CDR3 is 12 residues long. V shed 6 bases and J shed 6 bases, with 11 bases lying between them. The germline V gene has CDR1 DFQATT and CDR2 SNEGSKA (reference sequence). CDR3 protein: CSAPRGDEKLFF. The CDR3 DNA follows: TGCAGTGCCCCACGGGGGGATGAAAAACTGTTTTTT.

This clonotype appeared once. This chain uses TRBV24-1 with TRBJ2-5, with TRBD1 matching 12 bases. The CDR3 length is 17 residues. The germline gives CDR1 KGHDR, CDR2 SFDVKD. The V gene end was trimmed by 2 bases and the J gene end by 5 bases; junction bases not matched to a gene: 8. The CDR3 DNA is TGTGCCACCAGTGATTCCGCCGGGACAGGGGGCTGGGAGACCCAGTACTTC. It codes for CATSDSAGTGGWETQYF.

The rearrangement links TRBV13 to TRBJ2-5; 11 bases fit TRBD2. V gave up 1 base and J gave up 1 base; unmatched junction bases: 5. This CDR3 contains 17 residues. The germline V gene encodes CDR1 PRHDT and CDR2 FYEKMQ (reference sequence). Here the CDR3 DNA reads TGTGCCAGCAGCTTAGTAGCGGGGGGGCCGGTCCAAGAGACCCAGTACTTC. Amino acids: CASSLVAGGPVQETQYF. Together with reference TRBV13 and TRBJ2-5, the CDR3 gives the full variable domain: AAGVIQSPRHLIKEKRETATLKCYPIPRHDTVYWYQQGPGQDPQFLISFYEKMQSDKGSIPDRFSAQQFSDYHSELNMSSLELGDSALYFCASSLVAGGPVQETQYFGPGTRLLVL.

This chain connects TRBV5-1 to TRBJ2-1; D unclear. Trimming pared 4 bases from V and 0 bases from J, leaving 14 bases between. The CDR3 spans 16 residues. The germline CDR1 and CDR2 sequences are SGHRS and YFSETQ. CDR3 nucleotide sequence: TGCGCCAGCAGCAAATTCCAGAAAAACTCCTACAATGAGCAGTTCTTC. It is translated as CASSKFQKNSYNEQFF.

This clonotype was seen a handful of times. The chain employs TRBV28 and TRBJ2-3, with 9 bases fitting TRBD2. This CDR3 contains 16 residues. J lost 6 bases, V lost 1 base, and 8 bases had no gene match. The germline V gene encodes CDR1 MDHEN and CDR2 SYDVKM. CDR3 coding DNA: TGTGCCAGCAGTTTATTGAGTAGCGGGGGTGTCGATACGCAGTATTTT. Amino acids: CASSLLSSGGVDTQYF.

This clonotype was found a few times. This sequence joins TRBV6-2 or TRBV6-3 and TRBJ2-2, with D uncertain. This CDR3 spans 16 amino acids. Germline V gene sequence: CDR1 MNHEY, CDR2 SVGEGT. V was shortened by 2 bases and J by 2 bases, with 12 bases between the two germline ends. In DNA form, the CDR3 reads TGTGCCAGCAGTTACGGGGAACAGAGCAACACCGGGGAGCTGTTTTTT. Translating gives CASSYGEQSNTGELFF.

The CDR3 reads CASRINTEAFF. The CDR3 bases are TGTGCCAGCAGAATAAACACTGAAGCTTTCTTT. This chain uses TRBV6-5 with TRBJ1-1; no reliable D call. The CDR3 runs to 11 residues. CDR1 is MNHEY, CDR2 SVGAGI, per germline. Trimming stripped 6 bases from V and 2 bases from J, with 4 bases between.

The sample holds a few counts of this clonotype. The V gene is TRBV20-1, the J gene TRBJ1-1, with no clear D. The CDR3 covers 13 residues. The V end lost 3 bases, the J end lost 4 bases, and 12 bases lay between the germline ends. Germline values: CDR1 DFQATT, CDR2 SNEGSKA (reference sequence). CDR3 protein: CSASFRRGTEAFF. The CDR3 region has the DNA TGCAGTGCTAGTTTCAGGCGGGGCACTGAAGCTTTCTTT.

This clonotype was recorded a few times. The rearrangement joins TRBV20-1 to TRBJ1-1, with 7 bases fitting TRBD1. Trimming cost V 5 bases and J 4 bases; bases outside gene matches: 10. The germline V gene has CDR1 DFQATT and CDR2 SNEGSKA (reference sequence). This CDR3 has 14 amino acids. The chain's CDR3 is CSAPRQAGGTEAFF. The CDR3 coding sequence is TGCAGTGCTCCACGACAGGCAGGGGGCACTGAAGCTTTCTTT.

The V and J genes are TRBV4-3 and TRBJ2-4, with D perhaps given as TRBD1 or TRBD2 (5 bases each). This CDR3 spans 15 amino acids. The V end lost 1 base, the J end lost 3 bases, and 10 bases lay between the germline ends. Germline-derived CDR1 and CDR2 are LGHNA and YSLEER. The CDR3 protein is CASSQALGDKNIQYF. CDR3 bases: TGCGCCAGCAGCCAAGCGTTGGGGGACAAAAACATTCAGTACTTC.

A remark on this clonotype: A much larger clone lies one base from this, so it may be a read error. A read error is likely, as this CDR3 ends without the conserved phenylalanine or tryptophan. V and J are TRBV7-9 and TRBJ2-5; D remains unclear. Trimming shortened V by 7 bases and J by 4 bases, and 19 bases separated the two germline ends. The V gene's germline CDR1 is SEHNR and CDR2 FQNEAQ (reference sequence). The CDR3 extends over 15 amino acids. DNA for the CDR3: TGTGCCAGCAACCCCGGGTCAGTCCGGGCAGAGACCCAGTACTTA. Translation: CASNPGSVRAETQYL.

This clonotype has more than one count but fewer than ten. The chain recombines TRBV2 with TRBJ2-3; the match to TRBD1 covers 9 bases. The J segment lost 3 bases and the V segment lost 3 bases, leaving 10 bases of the junction unmatched. CDR1 and CDR2 (germline): SNHLY, FYNNEI. The CDR3 extends over 17 amino acids. CDR3 sequence: CASSDIKGTGFTDTQYF. The CDR3 nucleotides read TGTGCCAGCAGTGATATTAAGGGGACAGGGTTTACAGATACGCAGTATTTT.

This chain uses TRBV18 with TRBJ2-7; possible D gene TRBD2, 5 bases. This CDR3 comprises 14 residues. Germline CDR1 is KGHSH and CDR2 is LQKENI. Between the trimmed V and J ends, which lost 0 bases and 3 bases, there was a span of 9 bases. The CDR3 sequence: CASSPPEGVYEQYF. The CDR3 DNA sequence: TGTGCCAGCTCACCACCCGAGGGAGTCTACGAGCAGTACTTC.

This clonotype was detected only a few times. The chain recombines TRBV5-6 with TRBJ2-5; D gene uncertain. The CDR3 is 13 residues long. Trimming pared 5 bases from V and 1 base from J, leaving 9 bases between. Looked up from germline, CDR1 is SGHDT and CDR2 is YYEEEE. CDR3 protein: CASRNAPQETQYF. CDR3 coding DNA: TGTGCCAGCAGGAACGCCCCCCAAGAGACCCAGTACTTC.

This clonotype was seen only a few times. The rearrangement links TRBV2 to TRBJ2-4; TRBD1 agrees at 7 bases. CDR1 and CDR2 (germline): SNHLY, FYNNEI. This CDR3 is built from 16 residues. Trimming cost V 6 bases and J 0 bases; bases outside gene matches: 8. The CDR3 DNA follows: TGTGCCAGCAGCCCTCCGACAGGGCTAGCCAAAAACATTCAGTACTTC. Residues: CASSPPTGLAKNIQYF. Together with reference TRBV2 and TRBJ2-4, the CDR3 gives the full variable domain: EPEVTQTPSHQVTQMGQEVILRCVPISNHLYFYWYRQILGQKVEFLVSFYNNEISEKSEIFDDQFSVERPDGSNFTLKIRSTKLEDSAMYFCASSPPTGLAKNIQYFGAGTRLSVL.